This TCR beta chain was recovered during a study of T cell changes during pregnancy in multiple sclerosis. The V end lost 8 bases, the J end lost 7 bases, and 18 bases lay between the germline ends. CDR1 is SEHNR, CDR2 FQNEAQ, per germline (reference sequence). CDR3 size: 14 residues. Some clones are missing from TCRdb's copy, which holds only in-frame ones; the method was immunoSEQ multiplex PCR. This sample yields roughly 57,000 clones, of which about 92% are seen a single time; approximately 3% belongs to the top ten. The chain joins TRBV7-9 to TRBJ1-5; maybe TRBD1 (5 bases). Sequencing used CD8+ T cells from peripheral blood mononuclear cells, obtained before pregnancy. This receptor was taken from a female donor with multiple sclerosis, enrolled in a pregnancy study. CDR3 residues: CASALGGGNQPQHF. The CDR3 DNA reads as TGTGCCAGCGCTCTTGGGGGGGGAAACCAGCCCCAGCATTTT.